The next 21 T cell receptor beta chains were all read from a single sample in a study of shared T cell receptors in the human thymus. Profiled with immunoSEQ multiplex PCR; TCRdb holds only in-frame clones, not every one. The table has tens of thousands of clones, 90% to 95% seen once; the top ten hold roughly 0.033%. The sample comprised thymocytes. The receptor set was obtained from a human donor.

The V and J genes are TRBV10-3 and TRBJ1-4; D possibly corresponds to TRBD1 (5 bases). Trimming pared 5 bases from V and 10 bases from J, leaving 14 bases between. The CDR3 loop spans 13 amino acids. Germline assignment: CDR1 ENHRY and CDR2 SYGVKD. The CDR3 sequence is CAISTRRGLKLFF. DNA of the CDR3: TGTGCCATCAGTACCCGAAGGGGATTAAAACTGTTTTTT.

CDR3 DNA sequence: TGTGCCAGCAGCTTAAACAGAAGCTCCTACAATGAGCAGTTCTTC. Protein sequence: CASSLNRSSYNEQFF. The chain combines TRBV7-9 with TRBJ2-1; D gene unclear. Trimming removed 2 bases from V and 0 bases from J, with 8 bases in between. The CDR3 totals 15 residues. Germline CDR1 is SEHNR and CDR2 is FQNEAQ (reference sequence).

Concerning this clone itself: One end of the junction is discordant with germline, which a read error may explain. V is TRBV5-6 and J is TRBJ2-5; D may be TRBD2 (6 bases). Germline lookup yields CDR1 SGHDT and CDR2 YYEEEE. The CDR3 spans 13 residues. Written as DNA, the CDR3 is TGTGTCAGCAGCTCCGGGACTCGAGAGACCCAGTACTTC. Translated, it gives CVSSSGTRETQYF.

J is TRBJ2-1 and V is TRBV5-4; D call uncertain. This CDR3 is built from 15 residues. V was pared by 4 bases and J by 8 bases, with 19 bases between. Germline lookup yields CDR1 SGHNT and CDR2 YYREEE (reference sequence). CDR3 amino acids: CASSPRRSLGDEQFF. The CDR3, as DNA: TGTGCCAGCAGCCCGAGACGGTCCCTTGGGGATGAGCAGTTCTTC. The variable domain in full, completed from reference TRBV5-4 and TRBJ2-1, reads ETGVTQSPTHLIKTRGQQVTLRCSSQSGHNTVSWYQQALGQGPQFIFQYYREEENGRGNFPPRFSGLQFPNYSSELNVNALELDDSALYLCASSPRRSLGDEQFFGPGTRLTVL.

The chain uses TRBV14 and TRBJ2-1; D gene uncertain. The CDR3 totals 17 residues. Trimming removed 0 bases at V and 4 bases at J, with 16 bases between. Germline loops: CDR1 SGHDN, CDR2 FVKESK. CDR3: CASSQDGLSYPYNEQFF. CDR3 coding DNA: TGTGCCAGCAGCCAAGACGGTTTAAGCTATCCTTACAATGAGCAGTTCTTC.

The chain is built from TRBV6-1 and TRBJ2-1, with TRBD2 matching over 12 bases. This CDR3 has 18 amino acids. Trimming at V came to 4 bases and at J to 9 bases, leaving 16 bases not matched to a gene. In germline, CDR1 is MNHNS, CDR2 SASEGT. The CDR3 bases are TGTGCCAGCAGTGTAACTAGCGGGGGGCTGGGGAGGTATTTTGAGCAGTTCTTC. Protein product: CASSVTSGGLGRYFEQFF.

This sequence joins TRBV7-2 and TRBJ1-1; 7 nucleotides match TRBD1. V shed 1 base, J shed 4 bases, and the junction held 9 bases outside the gene matches. The CDR3 length is 16 residues. Germline lookup yields CDR1 SGHTA and CDR2 FQGNSA. The CDR3 protein is CASSLVFDRVGTEAFF. The DNA of the CDR3 is TGTGCCAGCAGCTTAGTATTCGACAGGGTGGGCACTGAAGCTTTCTTT.

The rearrangement links TRBV9 to TRBJ2-1, with 13 bases matching TRBD2. The length of the CDR3 is 17 residues. After removal of 3 bases from V and 0 bases from J, the junction contained 3 bases not matched to a gene. Germline V gene data show CDR1 as SGDLS and CDR2 as YYNGEE. CDR3 sequence: CASSARTSGGSYNEQFF. The CDR3 coding sequence is TGTGCCAGCAGCGCTCGGACTAGCGGGGGCTCCTACAATGAGCAGTTCTTC.

The V call is TRBV5-4, the J call TRBJ2-2, with 12 nucleotides matching TRBD1. Germline CDR1 and CDR2: SGHNT and YYREEE (reference sequence). Trimming took 5 bases from V and 5 from J; bases not matched to a gene: 4. The CDR3 is made up of 15 amino acids. Written as DNA, the CDR3 is TGTGCCAGCAGGGGACAGGGGGCGCGAACCGGGGAGCTGTTTTTT. Translated: CASRGQGARTGELFF.

In this sample, this clone turned up once. The chain recombines TRBV19 with TRBJ1-5; 7 nucleotides agree with TRBD1. The CDR3 contains 15 residues. Germline V gene data show CDR1 as LNHDA and CDR2 as SQIVND (reference sequence). Trimming took 3 bases from V and 4 from J; bases not matched to a gene: 6. The CDR3 region has the DNA TGTGCCAGTAGTATCGACAGGGACCTTAATCAGCCCCAGCATTTT. It encodes CASSIDRDLNQPQHF. Based on the CDR3 plus reference TRBV19 and TRBJ1-5, the full variable domain is DGGITQSPKYLFRKEGQNVTLSCEQNLNHDAMYWYRQDPGQGLRLIYYSQIVNDFQKGDIAEGYSVSREKKESFPLTVTSAQKNPTAFYLCASSIDRDLNQPQHFGDGTRLSIL.

The chain couples TRBV6-5 to TRBJ1-2, with TRBD1 as a possible D gene (5 bases). V lost 0 bases, J lost 8 bases, and 19 bases lay in between. Germline CDR1 reads MNHEY; CDR2 reads SVGAGI. CDR3 length: 16 amino acids. CDR3 region: CASSYSYRGVRFGYTF. CDR3 coding DNA: TGTGCCAGCAGTTACTCTTACCGGGGCGTGCGGTTCGGCTACACCTTC.

The chain carries TRBV5-1 and TRBJ2-5; TRBD1 matches 9 bases. The CDR3 covers 15 residues. Germline V gene sequence: CDR1 SGHRS, CDR2 YFSETQ. The V gene end was trimmed by 4 bases and the J gene end by 5 bases; junction bases not matched to a gene: 9. CDR3 region: CASSQRQGVRETQYF. CDR3 bases: TGCGCCAGCAGCCAACGACAGGGGGTTAGGGAGACCCAGTACTTC.

This rearrangement joins TRBV7-9 to TRBJ2-2; possibly TRBD2 for D (6 bases). This CDR3 spans 14 amino acids. Trimming cost V 1 base and J 6 bases, with 9 bases left between them. Germline CDR1 and CDR2: SEHNR and FQNEAQ (reference sequence). The CDR3 nucleotides are TGTGCCAGCAGCTTAGGATGGGGGGCCGGGGAGCTGTTTTTT. Encoded protein: CASSLGWGAGELFF.

The chain combines TRBV23-1 with TRBJ2-1; D is perhaps TRBD2 (7 bases). TRBV23-1 is designated an ORF whose function remains uncertain. The germline V and J ends were trimmed by 6 bases and 0 bases, with 15 bases remaining between them. This CDR3 is 16 amino acids long. In nucleotides, the CDR3 is TGCGCCAGCAGCGGGGGGCAGGACAGCTCCTACAATGAGCAGTTCTTC. It translates to CASSGGQDSSYNEQFF.

J is TRBJ1-1 and V is TRBV10-3; D call uncertain. V was pared by 7 bases and J by 3 bases, with 21 bases between. CDR1 is ENHRY and CDR2 is SYGVKD in the germline V gene. The CDR3 sequence is 16 residues long. CDR3 nucleotides: TGTGCCATCAAGTCCGGGATCCATCGTGGGGACACTGAAGCTTTCTTT. It codes for CAIKSGIHRGDTEAFF.

This clone was detected once. The rearrangement links TRBV29-1 to TRBJ2-6; D unclear. The CDR3 covers 18 residues. The germline gives CDR1 SQVTM, CDR2 ANQGSEA. Trimming shortened V by 5 bases and J by 4 bases, and 24 bases separated the two germline ends. CDR3: CSVTDRALAPGGANVLTF. CDR3 sequence (DNA): TGCAGCGTTACCGACCGCGCCTTGGCCCCTGGCGGGGCCAACGTCCTGACTTTC.

The chain joins TRBV5-4 to TRBJ2-5; 8 bases are shared with TRBD1. Per germline, CDR1 SGHNT and CDR2 YYREEE (reference sequence). Trimming removed 2 bases from V and 7 bases from J; junction bases left unmatched: 10. The CDR3 spans 15 residues. CDR3 DNA sequence: TGTGCCAGCAGCTTTACCGGGACAGGAGTAGGGACCCAGTACTTC. Translation: CASSFTGTGVGTQYF. Using reference TRBV5-4 and TRBJ2-5 for the parts outside the CDR3, the full variable domain is ETGVTQSPTHLIKTRGQQVTLRCSSQSGHNTVSWYQQALGQGPQFIFQYYREEENGRGNFPPRFSGLQFPNYSSELNVNALELDDSALYLCASSFTGTGVGTQYFGPGTRLLVL.

The gene calls are TRBV2 and TRBJ2-6; D unresolved. This CDR3 has 14 residues. The V and J ends lost 6 bases and 4 bases respectively, with 10 bases between them. Germline loops: CDR1 SNHLY, CDR2 FYNNEI. CDR3: CASRFRSGANVLTF. The DNA for the CDR3 is TGTGCCAGCAGGTTCAGGTCCGGGGCCAACGTCCTGACTTTC.

The CDR3 loop reads CASTTRTGVGYGYTF. The CDR3 DNA follows: TGCGCCAGCACAACTCGGACAGGAGTCGGGTATGGCTACACCTTC. The chain links TRBV10-2 to TRBJ1-2, with 7 bases identical to TRBD1. CDR1 and CDR2 from the germline V gene are WSHSY and SAAADI. The CDR3 totals 15 residues. Trimming took 7 bases from V and 5 from J; bases not matched to a gene: 13.

V usage is TRBV7-7 and J usage is TRBJ2-3, with a tentative D call TRBD1 (6 bases). Trimming stripped 5 bases from V and 0 bases from J, with 15 bases between. Germline CDR1 SSHAT, CDR2 FNYEAQ (reference sequence). The CDR3 sequence is 16 residues long. CDR3 nucleotide sequence: TGTGCCAGCAGCCCAATGGCACAGGGTAGCACAGATACGCAGTATTTT. This translates into CASSPMAQGSTDTQYF.

J is TRBJ2-1 and V is TRBV15; 15 positions match TRBD2. The V gene end was trimmed by 5 bases and the J gene end by 13 bases; junction bases not matched to a gene: 18. The germline gives CDR1 LNHNV, CDR2 YYDKDF (reference sequence). The CDR3 has 18 residues. The CDR3 loop is CATSPKPWTSGGASPQFF. CDR3 bases: TGTGCCACCAGCCCTAAACCCTGGACTAGCGGGGGGGCATCGCCTCAGTTCTTC.